These 21 T cell receptor beta chains were sequenced from one sample in a study of blood T cell repertoires in COVID-19. The assay was immunoSEQ multiplex PCR, and TCRdb's table has in-frame clones only and misses some. Of about 120,000 clones listed, just over 90% are singletons. The specimen sequenced was peripheral blood. These receptors were taken from a human donor with active COVID-19. The donor label of this sample is uncertain.

The rearrangement uses TRBV7-3 and TRBJ1-2, with 9 bases aligning to TRBD1. J gave up 8 bases and V 5 bases, and 6 bases lay outside the gene matches. CDR3 length: 13 residues. The germline V gene encodes CDR1 SGHTA and CDR2 FQGTGA. The CDR3 loop reads CASSLTGGDGYTF. The CDR3 nucleotides read TGTGCCAGCAGCCTCACAGGGGGCGACGGCTACACCTTC. Using reference TRBV7-3 and TRBJ1-2 for the parts outside the CDR3, the full variable domain is GAGVSQTPSNKVTEKGKYVELRCDPISGHTALYWYRQSLGQGPEFLIYFQGTGAADDSGLPNDRFFAVRPEGSVSTLKIQRTERGDSAVYLCASSLTGGDGYTFGSGTRLTVV.

The J gene is TRBJ1-5, the V gene TRBV5-6; 8 bases fit TRBD1. Unmatched junction bases numbered 6, after V lost 8 bases and J lost 5 bases. From germline, CDR1 is SGHDT and CDR2 YYEEEE. The CDR3 consists of 13 residues. The CDR3 region is CARTGGGDQPQHF. The DNA of the CDR3 is TGTGCCAGAACAGGGGGGGGTGATCAGCCCCAGCATTTT. Supplemented by reference TRBV5-6 and TRBJ1-5, the full variable domain reads DAGVTQSPTHLIKTRGQQVTLRCSPKSGHDTVSWYQQALGQGPQFIFQYYEEEERQRGNFPDRFSGHQFPNYSSELNVNALLLGDSALYLCARTGGGDQPQHFGDGTRLSIL.

A few counts support this clone. J is TRBJ2-5 and V is TRBV9; 10 bases are a match to TRBD2. Trimming took 0 bases from V and 5 from J; bases not matched to a gene: 7. Germline V CDR1 and CDR2: SGDLS, YYNGEE. This CDR3 comprises 16 residues. The CDR3 loop reads CASSVEIAGGFETQYF. The CDR3 DNA sequence: TGTGCCAGCAGCGTAGAAATAGCGGGGGGCTTTGAGACCCAGTACTTC. The variable domain in full, completed from reference TRBV9 and TRBJ2-5, reads DSGVTQTPKHLITATGQRVTLRCSPRSGDLSVYWYQQSLDQGLQFLIQYYNGEERAKGNILERFSAQQFPDLHSELNLSSLELGDSALYFCASSVEIAGGFETQYFGPGTRLLVL.

The chain links TRBV7-2 to TRBJ2-3, with 9 bases identical to TRBD2. CDR1 SGHTA and CDR2 FQGNSA come from the germline V gene. The CDR3 is made up of 16 amino acids. The V and J ends lost 1 base and 4 bases, in that order; junction bases with no gene match: 6. CDR3 region: CASSLGASGNADTQYF. DNA of the CDR3: TGTGCCAGCAGCTTAGGCGCTAGCGGGAACGCAGATACGCAGTATTTT.

The chain is built from TRBV6-5 and TRBJ2-3, with 8 bases matching TRBD2. Trimming took 6 bases from V and 8 from J; bases not matched to a gene: 13. This CDR3 contains 15 residues. Per germline, CDR1 MNHEY and CDR2 SVGAGI. CDR3 DNA: TGTGCCAGCAGACGGGGGGGACGCCATGTAGGTACGCAGTATTTT. This encodes CASRRGGRHVGTQYF.

This rearrangement joins TRBV28 to TRBJ1-2, with TRBD1 identical over 8 bases. Per the germline V gene, CDR1 is MDHEN and CDR2 is SYDVKM. The CDR3 is 16 residues long. After removal of 0 bases from V and 8 bases from J, the junction contained 11 bases not matched to a gene. CDR3 DNA: TGTGCCAGCAGTTTATGGGGACAGGCTTCCCCAGGAGGCTACACCTTC. It encodes CASSLWGQASPGGYTF.

This chain links TRBV15 with TRBJ2-5; tentative D call: TRBD2 (7 bases). The germline V gene has CDR1 LNHNV and CDR2 YYDKDF (reference sequence). This CDR3 contains 15 residues. Trimming left V 0 bases short and J 4 bases short, with 12 bases between. CDR3 nucleotide sequence: TGTGCCACCAGCAGAGATCCCGGGGGGCGAGAGACCCAGTACTTC. Translation gives CATSRDPGGRETQYF.

The chain uses TRBV7-2 and TRBJ2-1, with 8 bases identical to TRBD1. Germline trimming cut 5 bases from V and 6 bases from J; bases unmatched to any gene: 12. From germline, CDR1 is SGHTA and CDR2 FQGNSA. This CDR3 contains 16 residues. CDR3 nucleotides: TGTGCCAGCAGCGCGAGGGGGACAGGAGGCTCCAATGAGCAGTTCTTC. Translated: CASSARGTGGSNEQFF.

The chain links TRBV19 to TRBJ1-5, with a weak D call TRBD1 (5 bases). Germline CDR1 and CDR2: LNHDA and SQIVND (reference sequence). This CDR3 spans 15 amino acids. The V gene lost 7 bases and the J gene lost 7 bases, with 20 bases spanning the gap. This CDR3 is CASNRQGRGSQPQHF. As DNA, the CDR3 is TGTGCCAGTAATCGCCAAGGGAGGGGATCCCAGCCCCAGCATTTT.

This chain links TRBV19 with TRBJ2-1; 8 bases fit TRBD1. The CDR3 spans 15 residues. Germline V gene lookup returns CDR1 LNHDA and CDR2 SQIVND (reference sequence). With 4 bases clipped from V and 0 bases from J, the junction kept 2 bases outside the gene matches. Here the CDR3 reads CASSTGQVSYNEQFF. As DNA, the CDR3 is TGTGCCAGTAGTACGGGACAGGTCTCCTACAATGAGCAGTTCTTC.

This chain links TRBV19 with TRBJ1-4; 12 bases are shared with TRBD1. The CDR3 is 17 residues long. The V gene end was trimmed by 4 bases and the J gene end by 0 bases; junction bases not matched to a gene: 3. The germline gives CDR1 LNHDA, CDR2 SQIVND (reference sequence). The CDR3 loop is CASSSRDRGPTNEKLFF. The CDR3 nucleotides are TGTGCCAGTAGTAGCCGGGACAGGGGGCCAACTAATGAAAAACTGTTTTTT.

The chain couples TRBV5-4 to TRBJ1-2, with 10 bases aligning to TRBD1. CDR3 size: 15 residues. Germline V gene data show CDR1 as SGHNT and CDR2 as YYREEE (reference sequence). V was clipped by 2 bases and J by 7 bases; unmatched bases: 8. The CDR3 sequence: CASSFRDRGSRGYTF. The CDR3 DNA reads TGTGCCAGCAGCTTCCGGGACAGGGGATCGCGTGGCTACACCTTC.

CDR3 coding DNA: TGTGCCAGCAGCTTAGTTACTAGCGGGGGGGTTAGTTTACACAATGAGCAGTTCTTC. This sequence encodes CASSLVTSGGVSLHNEQFF. V is TRBV7-8 and J is TRBJ2-1, with 13 nucleotides matching TRBD2. The germline V gene encodes CDR1 SGHVS and CDR2 FQNEAQ. The CDR3 loop spans 19 amino acids. The V gene end was trimmed by 1 base and the J gene end by 5 bases; junction bases not matched to a gene: 11.

This sequence joins TRBV2 and TRBJ1-2; the D gene is possibly TRBD1 (5 bases). Trimming cost V 3 bases and J 4 bases, with 12 bases left between them. The CDR3 covers 14 residues. Germline V lookup: CDR1 SNHLY, CDR2 FYNNEI. CDR3 bases: TGTGCCAGCAGTGATGCTCAGGGTGCCTATGGCTACACCTTC. This codes for CASSDAQGAYGYTF.

The chain couples TRBV27 to TRBJ2-7; a weak D match, TRBD2 (5 bases). V gave up 4 bases and J gave up 0 bases, with 13 bases separating them. The CDR3 is 15 amino acids. Germline-derived CDR1 and CDR2 are MNHEY and SMNVEV (reference sequence). The CDR3 DNA sequence: TGTGCCAGCAGTTCCGGGATGTCGAGCTCCTACGAGCAGTACTTC. Protein: CASSSGMSSSYEQYF.

The chain carries TRBV25-1 and TRBJ1-2, with 10 bases that match TRBD1. This CDR3 region has 15 residues. After removal of 8 bases from V and 7 bases from J, the junction contained 13 bases not matched to a gene. From germline, CDR1 is MGHDK and CDR2 SYGVNS. CDR3: CASCSTGGEVGGYTF. The CDR3 DNA reads as TGTGCCAGCTGTTCGACAGGGGGCGAAGTCGGTGGCTACACCTTC.

This sequence joins TRBV2 and TRBJ1-1; unclear D gene. This CDR3 has 15 amino acids. V was pared by 1 base and J by 3 bases, with 12 bases between. The germline V gene encodes CDR1 SNHLY and CDR2 FYNNEI. CDR3 amino acids: CASSEDRSRDTEAFF. The CDR3 DNA reads as TGTGCCAGCAGTGAAGACAGATCACGAGACACTGAAGCTTTCTTT. Using reference TRBV2 and TRBJ1-1 for the parts outside the CDR3, the full variable domain is EPEVTQTPSHQVTQMGQEVILRCVPISNHLYFYWYRQILGQKVEFLVSFYNNEISEKSEIFDDQFSVERPDGSNFTLKIRSTKLEDSAMYFCASSEDRSRDTEAFFGQGTRLTVV.

The gene calls are TRBV7-7 and TRBJ2-1; 9 nucleotides match TRBD1. The CDR3 has 16 residues. Germline trimming cut 5 bases from V and 4 bases from J; bases unmatched to any gene: 9. Germline V gives CDR1 SSHAT, CDR2 FNYEAQ (reference sequence). The chain's CDR3 is CASSPDPGQGYNEQFF. The CDR3 DNA is TGTGCCAGCAGCCCGGACCCGGGACAGGGATACAATGAGCAGTTCTTC.

V gene TRBV7-9 combines with J gene TRBJ2-2, with a possible D match to TRBD1 (5 bases). Per germline, CDR1 SEHNR and CDR2 FQNEAQ (reference sequence). This CDR3 contains 13 residues. V lost 7 bases to trimming and J lost 2 bases, with 8 bases between them. For the CDR3, the DNA is TGTGCCAGCACGGACACAAACACCGGGGAGCTGTTTTTT. Protein: CASTDTNTGELFF.

The chain combines TRBV4-3 with TRBJ2-1; no definite D call. This CDR3 is 13 amino acids long. Trimming shortened V by 3 bases and J by 4 bases, and 7 bases separated the two germline ends. The V gene's germline CDR1 is LGHNA and CDR2 YSLEER. CDR3 DNA sequence: TGCGCCAGCAGCCAGGAGCGATACAATGAGCAGTTCTTC. Translated, it gives CASSQERYNEQFF.

CDR3 region: CASSVGGYQETQYF. The CDR3 bases are TGTGCCAGCAGCGTAGGTGGCTACCAAGAGACCCAGTACTTC. The V and J genes are TRBV9 and TRBJ2-5; D unresolved. Germline CDR1 reads SGDLS; CDR2 reads YYNGEE. The CDR3 contains 14 residues. V lost 0 bases to trimming and J lost 0 bases, with 6 bases between them. The full variable domain, with the rest looked up from reference TRBV9 and TRBJ2-5, is DSGVTQTPKHLITATGQRVTLRCSPRSGDLSVYWYQQSLDQGLQFLIQYYNGEERAKGNILERFSAQQFPDLHSELNLSSLELGDSALYFCASSVGGYQETQYFGPGTRLLVL.